This T cell receptor (beta chain) came from a study of Graves' ophthalmopathy and Graves' hyperthyroidism (dated by TCRdb to the late 2010s). Study-level background: Peripheral blood was collected before any treatment was given, at the time of initial diagnosis. For independent validation, a separate cohort was made up of 18 hyperthyroidism patients plus 17 patients who later progressed from hyperthyroidism to ophthalmopathy. The study used signatures of the TCR beta repertoire to tell Graves' ophthalmopathy apart from Graves' hyperthyroidism and to predict which patients would progress to ophthalmopathy. The 75 to 100 discovery patients were divided at random into training and test sets in a 7:3 ratio. In total, approximately 140 blood samples were TCR-sequenced: under 45 ophthalmopathy, roughly 77 hyperthyroidism and roughly 17 hyperthyroidism-to-ophthalmopathy patients. In roughly 6 hyperthyroidism patients, T-cell repertoires of thyroid tissue and blood were compared. After sampling, hyperthyroidism patients received methimazole starting at 30 mg daily, and ophthalmopathy patients received high-dose intravenous methylprednisolone. A discovery set of more than 90 patients (about 45 ophthalmopathy, 55 to 60 stable hyperthyroidism) was enrolled to explore V-J signatures distinguishing ophthalmopathy from hyperthyroidism. Points the paper makes about the study in general: Ophthalmopathy was separated from stable hyperthyroidism by the 13-signature model with about 90% sensitivity and about 81% specificity in cross-validation and with 80%/75% in the test set. Most of the expanded thyroid clonotypes with a frequency above 0.001 were also detected in blood, and it was suggested that the thyroid immune response may be reflected by blood repertoires. No statistical method was used to set the sample size in advance, and the investigators knew which group each participant was assigned to. In validation, the model predicted ophthalmopathy progression with about 71% sensitivity and roughly 72% specificity; roughly 12 predicted patients were CT-confirmed with GO in a median of 6.5 months.

CDR1 LGHDT and CDR2 YNNKEL were looked up in the germline V gene (reference sequence). The CDR3 measures 16 amino acids from cysteine to phenylalanine. Only CDR3 DNA is held: 48 bases, read in frame from base 1. The germline V end is reduced by 1 base and the J end by 2 bases; junction bases left unmatched: 6. At least ten counts were recorded for this clonotype. Its antigen is still unknown. It has no much larger one-base neighbor in the sample; base qualities were not kept. For repertoire sequencing, TCR beta CDR3 regions were amplified from RNA transcripts. The first round of RT-PCR was done with HTBI primers and the Qiagen OneStep RT-PCR kit, and was followed by a second round of multiplex PCR, then size selection and purification. Libraries were sequenced paired-end with 100 bp reads on an Illumina HiSeq2000. The paper's processing steps were these. SOAPnuke was used to process the reads, removing any read that contained adapters or uncalled bases, had a mean Phred below 15, or lacked an exact match to the constant primer or identifier. COPE v1.2.5 was used to merge high-quality paired reads. Unique nucleotide sequences were defined as clonotypes and aligned to IMGT TRB V, D and J references using MiTCR v1.1. The analysis was limited to V-J combinations with a frequency above 0.0001, which together covered around 99% of the repertoires. For each V-J combination, a TCR clonal expansion and chaos score was defined as F50 clonal expansion divided by the chaos observed in the TCRdist matrix. Welch's t-statistics and random forest were used to reduce the features to about 12 V-J combinations, which were then used as input to a naive Bayes classifier. Thyroid-blood repertoire similarity was quantified with the Morisita-Horn index. The raw public reads went through TCRdb reprocessing: fastp at Q25, MiXCR clone calling, in-frame beta chains kept. Each CDR3 protein appears once, grouped with its most common genes and DNA. What appears here as the V and J calls and clone size reflects TCRdb's work, not the paper's. For this sample the table gives some 200,000 distinct CDR3 sequences, of which roughly 27% were detected only once. About 9.3% of the sample goes to the ten largest clones.

The ophthalmopathy patients had moderately to severely active disease, with a Clinical Activity Score of 3 or higher, a NOSPECS grade of 4 or higher, and a disease duration of less than 3 months. Patients were excluded if they had other autoimmune diseases, uncontrolled infections, pregnancy or lactation. Clinical symptoms, serum thyroxine, TRAb, thyroid ultrasound and orbital computed tomography were used for diagnosis. Ficoll-Paque density gradient centrifugation was used to isolate PBMCs from around 9.1 ml of fresh peripheral blood. Trizol reagent was used to extract the total RNA, and its quality was then checked on an Agilent 2100 Bioanalyzer.

The sequence was obtained from a man between 45 and 60 years old with Graves' ophthalmopathy. Donor details come from another sample of the same person, matched by shared clones. The source material was peripheral blood. This sequence uses TRBV3-1 and TRBJ2-7, with 9 bases aligning to TRBD2. The DNA sequence reads TGTGCCAGCAGCCAAGTTCGACTAGCGGAGCCCTACGAGCAGTACTTC. Its protein is CASSQVRLAEPYEQYF.